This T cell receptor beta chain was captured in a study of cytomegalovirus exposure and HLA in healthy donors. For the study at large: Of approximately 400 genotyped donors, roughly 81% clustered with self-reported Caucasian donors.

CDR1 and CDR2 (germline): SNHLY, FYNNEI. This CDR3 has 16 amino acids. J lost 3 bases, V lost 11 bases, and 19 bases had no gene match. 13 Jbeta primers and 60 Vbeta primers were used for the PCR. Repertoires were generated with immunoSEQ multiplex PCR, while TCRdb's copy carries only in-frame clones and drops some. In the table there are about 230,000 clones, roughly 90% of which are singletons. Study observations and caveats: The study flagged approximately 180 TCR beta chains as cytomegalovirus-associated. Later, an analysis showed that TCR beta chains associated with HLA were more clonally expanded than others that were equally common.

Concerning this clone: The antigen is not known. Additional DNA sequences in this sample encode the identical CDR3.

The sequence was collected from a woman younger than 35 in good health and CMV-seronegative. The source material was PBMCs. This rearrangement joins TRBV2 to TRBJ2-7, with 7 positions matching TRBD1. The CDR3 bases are TGTGCCTACCAGGGTCCCGGGACAGTATTCTACTACGAGCAGTACTTC. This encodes CAYQGPGTVFYYEQYF.